This TCR beta chain was observed in a study of blood T cells in healthy people across ages. Then a second PCR, running about 6 to 11 cycles, was carried out with a sample-barcoded 5' primer and a J-beta primer mix. TCRdb reprocessed the 5' RACE reads with MiXCR, giving one entry per CDR3 protein. The sample lists roughly 1,800,000 distinct CDR3 sequences; roughly 49% were seen once. The specimen sequenced was blood. This clonotype was obtained from a woman between 40 and 55 years old in good health.

The CDR3 sequence is CASSPALLAGGHTEQFF. The CDR3 region has the DNA TGTGCCAGCAGTCCAGCCCTCCTAGCGGGGGGGCATACTGAGCAGTTCTTC. V usage is TRBV11-3 and J usage is TRBJ2-1; TRBD2 matches 12 bases. Per germline, CDR1 SGHNT and CDR2 YENEEA. J was trimmed by 9 bases and V by 6 bases; bases with no gene match: 15. This CDR3 has 17 amino acids. The full variable domain, in which reference TRBV11-3 and TRBJ2-1 provide the parts outside the CDR3, is EAGVVQSPRYKIIEKKQPVAFWCNPISGHNTLYWYLQNLGQGPELLIRYENEEAVDDSQLPKDRFSAERLKGVDSTLKIQPAELGDSAVYLCASSPALLAGGHTEQFFGPGTRLTVL.